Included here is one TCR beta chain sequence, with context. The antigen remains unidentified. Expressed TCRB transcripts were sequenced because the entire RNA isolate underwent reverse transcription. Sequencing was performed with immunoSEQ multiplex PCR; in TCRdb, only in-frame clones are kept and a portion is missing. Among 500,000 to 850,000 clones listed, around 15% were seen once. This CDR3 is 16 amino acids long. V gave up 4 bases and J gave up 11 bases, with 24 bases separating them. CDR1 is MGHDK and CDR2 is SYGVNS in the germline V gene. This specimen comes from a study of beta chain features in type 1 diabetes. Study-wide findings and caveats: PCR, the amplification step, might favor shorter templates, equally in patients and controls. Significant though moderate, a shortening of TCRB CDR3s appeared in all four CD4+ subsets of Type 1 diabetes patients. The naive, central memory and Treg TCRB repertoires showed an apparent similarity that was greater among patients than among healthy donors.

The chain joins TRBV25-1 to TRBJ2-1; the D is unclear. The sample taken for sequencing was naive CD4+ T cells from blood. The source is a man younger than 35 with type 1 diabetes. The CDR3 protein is CASSAWKGPQRPQQFF. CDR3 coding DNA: TGTGCCAGCAGTGCGTGGAAGGGCCCTCAGCGTCCTCAGCAGTTCTTC. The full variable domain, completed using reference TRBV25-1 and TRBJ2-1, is EADIYQTPRYLVIGTGKKITLECSQTMGHDKMYWYQQDPGMELHLIHYSYGVNSTEKGDLSSESTVSRIRTEHFPLTLESARPSHTSQYLCASSAWKGPQRPQQFFGPGTRLTVL.